What follows are 31 T cell receptor beta chains derived from one specimen sequenced in a study of blood T cell repertoires in COVID-19. The assay was immunoSEQ multiplex PCR, and TCRdb's table has in-frame clones only and misses some. The sample consists of hundreds of thousands of clones, around nine tenths of them appearing once. The source material was PBMCs or T cells enriched from blood (not recorded which). Every receptor here comes from a woman aged 45 to 65 who had recovered from COVID-19.

V is TRBV2 and J is TRBJ2-2; 12 bases map to TRBD2. The V and J ends lost 6 bases and 5 bases, in that order; junction bases with no gene match: 13. The V gene's germline CDR1 is SNHLY and CDR2 FYNNEI. CDR3 size: 18 residues. The CDR3 is CASRGTTSGSIPTGELFF. The CDR3 region has the DNA TGTGCCAGCAGAGGGACGACTAGCGGGAGCATACCGACCGGGGAGCTGTTTTTT.

This chain joins TRBV5-4 and TRBJ2-5, with D tentatively TRBD1 (6 bases). Germline CDR1 is SGHNT and CDR2 is YYREEE (reference sequence). With 3 bases removed from V and 1 base from J, the gap between germline ends came to 10 bases. The CDR3 runs to 14 residues. The CDR3 loop reads CASSSGQIQETQYF. The CDR3 DNA reads as TGTGCCAGCAGCTCCGGACAGATCCAAGAGACCCAGTACTTC.

The chain is built from TRBV15 and TRBJ2-1; no clear D gene. V was clipped by 8 bases and J by 0 bases, with 11 bases between them. The germline CDR1 and CDR2 sequences are LNHNV and YYDKDF (reference sequence). The CDR3 has 14 residues. CDR3 in amino acids: CATSRRVSYNEQFF. The CDR3 DNA reads TGTGCCACCTCGAGACGGGTCTCCTACAATGAGCAGTTCTTC.

The V call is TRBV25-1, the J call TRBJ1-1; D gene unclear. CDR3 size: 13 residues. Germline values: CDR1 MGHDK, CDR2 SYGVNS. The V gene lost 2 bases and the J gene lost 1 base, with 5 bases spanning the gap. This CDR3 is CASSEGRNTEAFF. As DNA, the CDR3 is TGTGCCAGCAGTGAAGGCAGGAACACTGAAGCTTTCTTT.

This sequence joins TRBV9 and TRBJ2-3; TRBD2 matches at 7 bases. The CDR3 length is 15 residues. The J segment lost 6 bases and the V segment lost 0 bases, leaving 7 bases of the junction unmatched. From germline, CDR1 is SGDLS and CDR2 YYNGEE. The CDR3 loop is CASSVVGLVSDTQYF. In DNA form, the CDR3 reads TGTGCCAGCAGCGTAGTCGGACTAGTCTCTGATACGCAGTATTTT.

The chain employs TRBV28 and TRBJ1-4; no clear D gene. The CDR3 length is 12 residues. Trimming took 4 bases from V and 2 from J, leaving 2 bases between them. CDR1 MDHEN and CDR2 SYDVKM come from the germline V gene. The CDR3 loop is CASSSTNEKLFF. In DNA form, the CDR3 reads TGTGCCAGCAGTTCTACTAATGAAAAACTGTTTTTT.

The chain couples TRBV10-3 to TRBJ2-1; 8 nucleotides align to TRBD2. The CDR3 loop spans 14 amino acids. Germline V gene data show CDR1 as ENHRY and CDR2 as SYGVKD. V dropped 4 bases and J dropped 6; count of bases not matched to a gene: 5. The CDR3 here is CAISVTSGANEQFF. The CDR3 DNA reads TGTGCCATCAGTGTTACTAGCGGAGCCAATGAGCAGTTCTTC.

V and J are TRBV24-1 and TRBJ2-2, with a possible D match to TRBD2 (8 bases). V lost 6 bases and J 7 bases, leaving 17 bases between the germline ends. CDR3 length: 15 residues. The germline V gene encodes CDR1 KGHDR and CDR2 SFDVKD. CDR3 loop: CATSKTGGDSGELFF. CDR3 nucleotide sequence: TGTGCCACCAGTAAGACGGGAGGGGACAGCGGGGAGCTGTTTTTT.

The chain is built from TRBV10-3 and TRBJ2-1, with 9 bases identical to TRBD1. The CDR3 runs to 14 residues. CDR1 ENHRY and CDR2 SYGVKD come from the germline V gene. The ends lost 6 bases at V and 5 bases at J; junction bases unmatched: 5. The DNA for the CDR3 is TGTGCCATCAGCGGACAGGGGAGGGACAATGAGCAGTTCTTC. As protein: CAISGQGRDNEQFF.

CDR3 in DNA: TGTGCCAGCAGCCAGGAAGTCGGGCTAGCGGGAGTATGGTCGAACACCGGGGAGCTGTTTTTT. Protein: CASSQEVGLAGVWSNTGELFF. The V gene is TRBV7-8, the J gene TRBJ2-2, with 10 bases that match TRBD2. Germline V lookup: CDR1 SGHVS, CDR2 FQNEAQ. CDR3 size: 21 residues. Trimming at V came to 5 bases and at J to 0 bases, leaving 18 bases not matched to a gene.

J is TRBJ2-7 and V is TRBV4-1; possible D gene TRBD2, 5 bases. V was cut by 2 bases and J by 6 bases, with 11 bases left in between. The CDR3 spans 13 residues. The germline V gene encodes CDR1 MGHRA and CDR2 YSYEKL. CDR3: CASSQTNSAEQYF. Here the CDR3 DNA reads TGCGCCAGCAGCCAAACAAATAGCGCCGAGCAGTACTTC.

The CDR3 region is CASSLVAGTSNQPQHF. In nucleotides, the CDR3 is TGTGCCAGCAGCTTGGTGGCCGGGACAAGCAATCAGCCCCAGCATTTT. The rearrangement uses TRBV5-5 and TRBJ1-5; D is perhaps TRBD1 (6 bases). Per the germline V gene, CDR1 is SGHKS and CDR2 is YYEKEE (reference sequence). The CDR3 contains 16 residues. The germline V and J ends were trimmed by 0 bases and 1 base, with 11 bases remaining between them.

The V and J genes are TRBV19 and TRBJ2-7, with a tentative D call TRBD1 (6 bases). The germline CDR1 and CDR2 sequences are LNHDA and SQIVND (reference sequence). Between the trimmed V and J ends, which lost 5 bases and 1 base, there was a span of 15 bases. This CDR3 spans 15 amino acids. CDR3 amino acids: CASSPRTEHSYEQYF. CDR3 coding DNA: TGTGCCAGTAGTCCCCGGACAGAACATTCCTACGAGCAGTACTTC.

The chain is built from TRBV12-5 and TRBJ2-5; TRBD2 aligns across 9 bases. The V gene's germline CDR1 is LGHNT and CDR2 FRNRAP. Trimming cost V 4 bases and J 5 bases; bases outside gene matches: 11. This CDR3 is built from 16 residues. This CDR3 is CASGSLAGGPSETQYF. Here the CDR3 DNA reads TGTGCTAGTGGTTCCCTTGCGGGAGGGCCCTCGGAGACCCAGTACTTC.

The V gene is TRBV4-1, the J gene TRBJ1-4, with D unresolved. Trimming stripped 1 base from V and 7 bases from J, with 13 bases between. Germline V gene data show CDR1 as MGHRA and CDR2 as YSYEKL. CDR3 length: 15 residues. CDR3: CASSQGSRVGEKLFF. CDR3 sequence (DNA): TGCGCCAGCAGCCAAGGTAGTCGGGTTGGTGAAAAACTGTTTTTT.

The chain employs TRBV3-1 (or the pseudogene TRBV3-2) and TRBJ2-3; 7 bases are a match to TRBD2. Trimming took 3 bases from V and 12 from J; bases not matched to a gene: 12. Germline CDR1 reads LGHDT; CDR2 reads YNNKEL (reference sequence). This CDR3 is built from 14 residues. CDR3 protein: CASSQPPGREAQYF. Here the CDR3 DNA reads TGTGCCAGCAGCCAGCCCCCTGGTCGGGAGGCACAGTATTTT.

The chain combines TRBV9 with TRBJ1-5; D remains unclear. Trimming cost V 0 bases and J 3 bases, with 10 bases left between them. CDR1 and CDR2 (germline): SGDLS, YYNGEE. The CDR3 has 15 residues. The CDR3, as DNA: TGTGCCAGCAGCGTAGGATTCCAGATCAATCAGCCCCAGCATTTT. Its protein is CASSVGFQINQPQHF. The variable domain in full, completed from reference TRBV9 and TRBJ1-5, reads DSGVTQTPKHLITATGQRVTLRCSPRSGDLSVYWYQQSLDQGLQFLIQYYNGEERAKGNILERFSAQQFPDLHSELNLSSLELGDSALYFCASSVGFQINQPQHFGDGTRLSIL.

The chain links TRBV2 to TRBJ2-5; 9 positions agree with TRBD2. The V gene end was trimmed by 2 bases and the J gene end by 6 bases; junction bases not matched to a gene: 1. The CDR3 totals 13 residues. Germline V gene lookup returns CDR1 SNHLY and CDR2 FYNNEI. The CDR3 is CASSESSGKTQYF. For the CDR3, the DNA is TGTGCCAGCAGTGAATCTAGCGGGAAGACCCAGTACTTC.

The J gene is TRBJ1-5, the V gene TRBV27; D not certain. The CDR3 totals 15 residues. Trimming removed 2 bases at V and 6 bases at J, with 14 bases between. The germline CDR1 and CDR2 sequences are MNHEY and SMNVEV (reference sequence). As DNA, the CDR3 is TGTGCCAGCAGTTTAGGGTCGGGGAAGGGTCAGCCCCAGCATTTT. Protein: CASSLGSGKGQPQHF.

In this sample, this clone turned up a few times. The chain is built from TRBV5-1 and TRBJ2-3; 8 positions match TRBD1. Germline V gene lookup returns CDR1 SGHRS and CDR2 YFSETQ. The CDR3 runs to 14 residues. Trimming at V came to 4 bases and at J to 5 bases, leaving 6 bases not matched to a gene. The CDR3 DNA sequence: TGCGCCAGCAGCCGTCAGGGGGCGGGAGATACGCAGTATTTT. Its translation is CASSRQGAGDTQYF.

In its sample, this clone was seen a few times. The junction and the germline gene differ at one end; a read error may be behind it. The rearrangement links TRBV7-7 to TRBJ2-5, with D uncertain. The CDR3 has 14 residues. Germline values: CDR1 SSHAT, CDR2 FNYEAQ (reference sequence). This CDR3 reads CASSSPSQSQTQYF. For the CDR3, the DNA is TGTGCTAGCAGCTCCCCCTCGCAGTCCCAGACCCAGTACTTC.

The chain employs TRBV7-3 and TRBJ1-1; no definite D call. V was shortened by 5 bases and J by 5 bases, with 18 bases between the two germline ends. CDR1 and CDR2 (germline): SGHTA, FQGTGA. This CDR3 has 15 residues. CDR3 sequence reads: CASSPAGRVSTEAFF. Here the CDR3 DNA reads TGTGCCAGCAGCCCGGCGGGGAGGGTCTCGACTGAAGCTTTCTTT.

This clone was observed a handful of times. The chain recombines TRBV3-1 (or the pseudogene TRBV3-2) with TRBJ2-7; 9 nucleotides line up with TRBD2. Germline CDR1 is LGHDT and CDR2 is YNNKEL (reference sequence). The CDR3 sequence is 14 residues long. With V trimmed by 4 bases and J by 4 bases, 5 bases remained unmatched. CDR3 protein: CASSPGTSRYEQYF. The CDR3, as DNA: TGTGCCAGCAGCCCCGGGACTAGCAGATACGAGCAGTACTTC.

The gene calls are TRBV19 and TRBJ1-1; D not resolved. Trimming stripped 4 bases from V and 7 bases from J, with 16 bases between. The germline V gene has CDR1 LNHDA and CDR2 SQIVND (reference sequence). The length of the CDR3 is 14 residues. The CDR3 DNA sequence: TGTGCCAGTAGTACCTCTCGAGAGGGCTTTGAAGCTTTCTTT. This encodes CASSTSREGFEAFF. The full variable domain, its missing parts supplied by reference TRBV19 and TRBJ1-1, is DGGITQSPKYLFRKEGQNVTLSCEQNLNHDAMYWYRQDPGQGLRLIYYSQIVNDFQKGDIAEGYSVSREKKESFPLTVTSAQKNPTAFYLCASSTSREGFEAFFGQGTRLTVV.

This clone was detected only a few times. The chain links TRBV7-9 to TRBJ2-7, with a possible D match to TRBD1 (5 bases). V dropped 1 base and J dropped 2 bases, with 6 bases sitting between them. This CDR3 has 13 residues. CDR1 SEHNR and CDR2 FQNEAQ come from the germline V gene (reference sequence). The CDR3 is CASSLGTTYEQYF. The CDR3 DNA reads as TGTGCCAGCAGCTTAGGGACAACCTACGAGCAGTACTTC.

This rearrangement joins TRBV9 to TRBJ2-3, with TRBD2 matching 10 bases. V shed 6 bases, J shed 3 bases, and the junction held 7 bases outside the gene matches. Germline V gene sequence: CDR1 SGDLS, CDR2 YYNGEE. The CDR3 is made up of 15 amino acids. The CDR3 protein is CASNLAGVRTDTQYF. CDR3 DNA sequence: TGTGCCAGCAACCTAGCGGGAGTGAGGACAGATACGCAGTATTTT.

The chain combines TRBV18 with TRBJ1-3, with 7 bases fitting TRBD1. The germline gives CDR1 KGHSH, CDR2 LQKENI. The CDR3 runs to 18 residues. V gave up 2 bases and J gave up 0 bases; unmatched junction bases: 10. The CDR3 DNA reads TGTGCCAGCTCACCATCCCTAATGACAGGGAGCTCTGGAAACACCATATATTTT. This translates into CASSPSLMTGSSGNTIYF.

The chain recombines TRBV18 with TRBJ2-2; 10 bases align to TRBD2. V was clipped by 4 bases and J by 0 bases; unmatched bases: 2. The length of the CDR3 is 16 residues. Germline V CDR1 and CDR2: KGHSH, LQKENI. The CDR3 DNA reads TGTGCCAGCTCACTCCTAGCGGGAGCGAACACCGGGGAGCTGTTTTTT. Amino acid sequence: CASSLLAGANTGELFF.

The V gene is TRBV7-2, the J gene TRBJ2-2; TRBD2 aligns across 11 bases. The CDR3 runs 15 residues. Germline-derived CDR1 and CDR2 are SGHTA and FQGNSA. Trimming took 5 bases from V and 9 from J; bases not matched to a gene: 8. CDR3 nucleotides: TGTGCCAGCAGCCTAACGACTAGCGGGATTCGGGAGCTGTTTTTT. It yields the protein CASSLTTSGIRELFF.

The rearrangement joins TRBV21-1 to TRBJ2-2; the D call in the table, TRBD1, was not verified against the DNA. TRBV21-1 is termed a pseudogene. This CDR3 is built from 14 residues. The CDR3 sequence: CASRTGGVFGELFF. The CDR3 bases are TGTGCCAGCAGGACAGGTGGGGTGTTCGGGGAGCTGTTTTTT.

The chain carries TRBV6-2 or TRBV6-3 and TRBJ2-3; 8 bases match TRBD2. The CDR3 spans 15 residues. Germline values: CDR1 MNHEY, CDR2 SVGEGT. Losses at the gene ends were 2 bases for V and 7 bases for J; bases not matched to a gene: 8. CDR3: CASSYEGLETYTQYF. The CDR3 nucleotides are TGTGCCAGCAGTTACGAGGGACTAGAGACATATACGCAGTATTTT.